Presented here are 28 T cell receptor beta chains from one specimen sequenced in a study of cytomegalovirus exposure and HLA in healthy donors. PCR employed 60 Vbeta and 13 Jbeta primers. The protocol was immunoSEQ multiplex PCR, while the TCRdb copy is restricted to in-frame clones and leaves out a portion. Of around 100,000 clones in the sample, roughly 74% were seen once. Sequencing was done on a sample of PBMCs. The receptors shown here come from a woman between 40 and 50 years old in good health and CMV-seronegative.

Regarding this clone: A read error may produce the germline difference seen at one junction end. This rearrangement joins TRBV18 to TRBJ2-7, with TRBD2 matching 7 bases. CDR1 KGHSH and CDR2 LQKENI come from the germline V gene. The CDR3 is 16 amino acids. The CDR3 sequence: CASSPQPSGLSYEQYF. CDR3 coding DNA: TGTGCCAGCTCGCCACAGCCTAGCGGCCTCTCCTACGAGCAGTACTTC.

The V gene is TRBV6-1, the J gene TRBJ2-7; the D gene is possibly TRBD1 (6 bases). Deletions cut 6 bases from V and 3 bases from J, with 12 bases between. CDR3 length: 13 amino acids. Per the germline V gene, CDR1 is MNHNS and CDR2 is SASEGT. CDR3 protein: CASRRTASYEQYF. The CDR3 bases are TGTGCCAGCAGGAGGACAGCAAGCTACGAGCAGTACTTC.

V is TRBV18 and J is TRBJ2-2; TRBD2 aligns across 11 bases. Germline lookup yields CDR1 KGHSH and CDR2 LQKENI. The CDR3 has 19 residues. The junction had 9 bases not matched to a gene; V was cut back by 1 base and J by 2 bases. CDR3 in DNA: TGTGCCAGCTCACCACGAGGCATTACTAGCGGGAGAAACACCGGGGAGCTGTTTTTT. Translation: CASSPRGITSGRNTGELFF. Combining the CDR3 with reference TRBV18 and TRBJ2-2 gives the whole variable domain NAGVMQNPRHLVRRRGQEARLRCSPMKGHSHVYWYRQLPEEGLKFMVYLQKENIIDESGMPKERFSAEFPKEGPSILRIQQVVRGDSAAYFCASSPRGITSGRNTGELFFGEGSRLTVL.

By sample fraction, this clone is medium-sized (0.01 to 0.1%). The V and J genes are TRBV6-5 and TRBJ2-1, with a tentative D call TRBD2 (5 bases). From germline, CDR1 is MNHEY and CDR2 SVGAGI. V lost 1 base to trimming and J lost 0 bases, with 10 bases between them. There are 16 residues in the CDR3. CDR3 sequence (DNA): TGTGCCAGCAGTTACTACGAGGGCTTCTCCTACAATGAGCAGTTCTTC. As protein: CASSYYEGFSYNEQFF.

The chain uses TRBV7-2 and TRBJ2-1, with a weak D call TRBD2 (7 bases). CDR1 is SGHTA and CDR2 is FQGNSA in the germline V gene. With 5 bases removed from V and 3 bases from J, the gap between germline ends came to 17 bases. The CDR3 has 16 residues. The CDR3 DNA sequence: TGTGCCAGCAGCCCCGCGGGGGCCCCATTCTACAATGAGCAGTTCTTC. Protein: CASSPAGAPFYNEQFF.

This clone was counted a few times. This chain uses TRBV6-6 with TRBJ1-1, with D perhaps TRBD1 (5 bases). CDR1 and CDR2 from the germline V gene are MNHNY and SVGAGI (reference sequence). The V and J ends lost 2 bases and 1 base respectively, with 8 bases between them. The CDR3 length is 14 residues. In nucleotides, the CDR3 is TGTGCCAGCAGTTACGGAGGGACGAACACTGAAGCTTTCTTT. Its translation is CASSYGGTNTEAFF.

The genes are TRBV6-5 and TRBJ1-2, with D uncertain. Germline CDR1 MNHEY, CDR2 SVGAGI. Trimming removed 0 bases from V and 1 base from J, with 6 bases in between. The CDR3 loop spans 14 amino acids. As DNA, the CDR3 is TGTGCCAGCAGTTACTCGCACAGTAACTATGGCTACACCTTC. It specifies CASSYSHSNYGYTF.

The chain has TRBV30 and TRBJ2-1; 9 nucleotides match TRBD1. With V trimmed by 0 bases and J by 4 bases, 7 bases remained unmatched. CDR1 and CDR2 (germline): GTSNPN, SVGIG (reference sequence). The CDR3 runs to 16 residues. The CDR3 is CAWSVVGTGPYNEQFF. The CDR3 DNA is TGTGCCTGGAGTGTAGTCGGGACAGGGCCATACAATGAGCAGTTCTTC.

This chain links TRBV19 with TRBJ2-1; 10 bases align to TRBD1. The V and J ends lost 8 bases and 7 bases, in that order; junction bases with no gene match: 8. CDR1 and CDR2 from the germline V gene are LNHDA and SQIVND (reference sequence). The CDR3 covers 14 residues. The CDR3 is CASGGQGRLNEQFF. The CDR3 nucleotides are TGTGCCAGTGGGGGACAGGGGCGTCTTAATGAGCAGTTCTTC. The full variable domain, completed using reference TRBV19 and TRBJ2-1, is DGGITQSPKYLFRKEGQNVTLSCEQNLNHDAMYWYRQDPGQGLRLIYYSQIVNDFQKGDIAEGYSVSREKKESFPLTVTSAQKNPTAFYLCASGGQGRLNEQFFGPGTRLTVL.

This clone is a singleton in its sample. The CDR3 here is CASSSFVGGSNQPQHF. The CDR3 coding sequence is TGTGCCAGCAGTTCGTTCGTGGGGGGAAGCAATCAGCCCCAGCATTTT. V and J are TRBV27 and TRBJ1-5, with TRBD1 as a possible D gene (5 bases). The CDR3 covers 16 residues. The V and J ends lost 4 bases and 1 base respectively, with 14 bases between them. Germline values: CDR1 MNHEY, CDR2 SMNVEV (reference sequence).

The chain links TRBV28 to TRBJ1-2, with 11 bases that match TRBD1. CDR1 MDHEN and CDR2 SYDVKM come from the germline V gene. The CDR3 is 14 residues long. Trimming cost V 7 bases and J 7 bases; bases outside gene matches: 8. CDR3 coding DNA: TGTGCCAGCAAAGGAGGACAGGGGGCTGGTGGCTACACCTTC. Amino acids: CASKGGQGAGGYTF.

This clone has a handful of counts. The rearrangement uses TRBV28 and TRBJ2-2; D gene uncertain. Trimming took 7 bases from V and 7 from J, leaving 10 bases between them. This CDR3 region has 12 residues. Germline CDR1 is MDHEN and CDR2 is SYDVKM. This CDR3 reads CASTNEVGELFF. CDR3 DNA: TGTGCCAGCACCAATGAGGTCGGGGAGCTGTTTTTT.

This clone was seen a handful of times. J is TRBJ1-2 and V is TRBV7-8, with TRBD1 identical over 7 bases. Trimming cost V 2 bases and J 2 bases; bases outside gene matches: 2. CDR1 SGHVS and CDR2 FQNEAQ come from the germline V gene. The CDR3 contains 14 residues. CDR3 region: CASSLTGQNYGYTF. CDR3 bases: TGTGCCAGCAGCTTAACGGGACAGAACTATGGCTACACCTTC.

The V call is TRBV9, the J call TRBJ2-1; possible D gene TRBD2, 6 bases. The CDR3 has 13 amino acids. Deletions cut 2 bases from V and 9 bases from J, with 12 bases between. Germline loops: CDR1 SGDLS, CDR2 YYNGEE. The CDR3 loop reads CASSVGGVGEQFF. CDR3 nucleotide sequence: TGTGCCAGCAGCGTTGGAGGGGTGGGTGAGCAGTTCTTC.

Concerning this clone: An end of the junction differs from the germline gene, which may be a read error. The chain couples TRBV7-9 to TRBJ2-7, with D perhaps TRBD1 (6 bases). Germline V gene data show CDR1 as SEHNR and CDR2 as FQNEAQ (reference sequence). The CDR3 spans 14 residues. The CDR3 reads CSSSPPGQSYEQYF. The CDR3 DNA reads as TGTTCCAGCAGCCCTCCAGGACAGTCCTACGAGCAGTACTTC.

The rearrangement links TRBV9 to TRBJ1-3, with TRBD1 matching 9 bases. V shed 4 bases, J shed 8 bases, and the junction held 7 bases outside the gene matches. The CDR3 covers 14 residues. Germline CDR1 reads SGDLS; CDR2 reads YYNGEE. The CDR3: CASSQTGGGDTIYF. CDR3 DNA sequence: TGTGCCAGCAGCCAGACAGGGGGAGGGGACACCATATATTTT.

The count of this clone is one. The sample holds other DNA sequences that translate to the same CDR3. The rearrangement uses TRBV9 and TRBJ1-2; D possibly corresponds to TRBD1 (5 bases). The germline V gene encodes CDR1 SGDLS and CDR2 YYNGEE. The CDR3 sequence is 15 residues long. Trimming shortened V by 0 bases and J by 4 bases, and 13 bases separated the two germline ends. The CDR3 sequence: CASSVEPAGGYGYTF. CDR3 in DNA: TGTGCCAGCAGCGTAGAGCCGGCGGGGGGCTATGGCTACACCTTC.

The genes are TRBV11-2 and TRBJ2-7; 10 positions match TRBD1. The germline V gene has CDR1 SGHAT and CDR2 FQNNGV. The CDR3 runs 14 residues. The trim removed 5 bases at V and 2 bases at J, leaving 3 bases unmatched. The CDR3 is CASSAGTGAYEQYF. CDR3 nucleotide sequence: TGTGCCAGCAGCGCCGGGACAGGGGCCTACGAGCAGTACTTC.

J is TRBJ2-1 and V is TRBV11-2; 7 nucleotides match TRBD2. J lost 6 bases, V lost 1 base, and 3 bases had no gene match. CDR1 SGHAT and CDR2 FQNNGV come from the germline V gene. This CDR3 is 14 amino acids long. The DNA for the CDR3 is TGTGCCAGCAGCTTAGGGAGCGGGGCCAATGAGCAGTTCTTC. Translated, it gives CASSLGSGANEQFF.

The chain combines TRBV6-1 with TRBJ2-3; 9 nucleotides match TRBD2. V shed 10 bases and J 2 bases; nucleotides not matched to a gene: 10. The germline gives CDR1 MNHNS, CDR2 SASEGT. The CDR3 covers 15 residues. The chain's CDR3 is CANKLAGAHTDTQYF. The CDR3 DNA follows: TGTGCCAACAAATTAGCGGGAGCCCACACAGATACGCAGTATTTT.

The chain couples TRBV2 to TRBJ2-3; 8 nucleotides match TRBD2. Trimming removed 2 bases from V and 2 bases from J; junction bases left unmatched: 9. The germline gives CDR1 SNHLY, CDR2 FYNNEI. The CDR3 extends over 17 amino acids. The CDR3 sequence is CASSEKPSGHPTDTQYF. The DNA of the CDR3 is TGTGCCAGCAGTGAAAAACCTAGCGGGCACCCCACAGATACGCAGTATTTT.

The chain uses TRBV19 and TRBJ2-3; the D is unclear. Per the germline V gene, CDR1 is LNHDA and CDR2 is SQIVND (reference sequence). V gave up 5 bases and J gave up 2 bases, with 8 bases separating them. This CDR3 region has 13 residues. Here the CDR3 reads CASSQANTDTQYF. CDR3 nucleotides: TGTGCCAGTAGTCAGGCAAACACAGATACGCAGTATTTT.

The rearrangement joins TRBV11-2 to TRBJ2-3; 11 bases agree with TRBD2. The CDR3 runs to 18 residues. Germline V gene lookup returns CDR1 SGHAT and CDR2 FQNNGV. The junction had 16 bases not matched to a gene; V was cut back by 9 bases and J by 2 bases. CDR3 nucleotide sequence: TGTGCCAGTTACGACCCCCAGACTAGCGGGGCTTCCACAGATACGCAGTATTTT. It encodes CASYDPQTSGASTDTQYF.

CDR3 DNA: TGCGCCAGCAAGGAGCCAGGGGATTCACCCCTCCACTTT. The encoded protein is CASKEPGDSPLHF. The chain carries TRBV5-1 and TRBJ1-6; tentative D call: TRBD1 (6 bases). With 6 bases removed from V and 8 bases from J, the gap between germline ends came to 12 bases. The germline V gene has CDR1 SGHRS and CDR2 YFSETQ. The CDR3 is made up of 13 amino acids.

This clone was recorded only once. The gene calls are TRBV20-1 and TRBJ1-1, with D unclear. Trimming took off 5 bases at V and 3 bases at J, with 7 bases between the two ends. From germline, CDR1 is DFQATT and CDR2 SNEGSKA (reference sequence). The CDR3 totals 11 residues. CDR3 DNA: TGCAGTGCTGAGTTGGACACTGAAGCTTTCTTT. Translation gives CSAELDTEAFF.

V is TRBV10-3 and J is TRBJ1-6; 9 nucleotides agree with TRBD1. The length of the CDR3 is 15 residues. J was trimmed by 6 bases and V by 6 bases; bases with no gene match: 6. Germline assignment: CDR1 ENHRY and CDR2 SYGVKD. CDR3 sequence reads: CAIREGQGGNSPLHF. The CDR3 DNA follows: TGTGCCATCAGGGAGGGACAGGGAGGTAATTCACCCCTCCACTTT.

The genes are TRBV6-1 and TRBJ2-7, with D possibly TRBD2 on 5 matching bases. The CDR3 length is 15 residues. The V end was cut by 2 bases, the J end by 5 bases, with 16 bases between. CDR1 and CDR2 (germline): MNHNS, SASEGT. The CDR3 region has the DNA TGTGCCAGCAGTGAATTGGACTCCCCAGGCCACGAGCAGTACTTC. Protein sequence: CASSELDSPGHEQYF.

The rearrangement joins TRBV27 to TRBJ2-1; the D gene is possibly TRBD2 (6 bases). Trimming removed 5 bases from V and 12 bases from J, with 20 bases in between. Germline-derived CDR1 and CDR2 are MNHEY and SMNVEV (reference sequence). The CDR3 runs to 14 residues. This CDR3 is CASSPRTVGGGQFF. The CDR3 nucleotides read TGTGCCAGCAGTCCAAGGACCGTCGGGGGTGGGCAGTTCTTC.